These 8 T cell receptor beta chains share one sample of origin, sequenced in a study of blood T cell repertoires in COVID-19. TCRdb's copy holds only in-frame clones and misses some; the assay was immunoSEQ multiplex PCR. The sample shows around 280,000 clones, about nine tenths of them seen only once. Sequenced material: peripheral blood. The receptors originated from a woman in her twenties or thirties with COVID-19, enrolled during active disease.

The chain joins TRBV18 to TRBJ1-1, with D tentatively TRBD1 (5 bases). Germline V CDR1 and CDR2: KGHSH, LQKENI. This CDR3 region has 12 residues. The V gene lost 2 bases and the J gene lost 6 bases, with 7 bases spanning the gap. The CDR3 bases are TGTGCCAGCTCACCAGGGGGGGCTGAAGCTTTCTTT. As protein: CASSPGGAEAFF.

J is TRBJ2-3 and V is TRBV4-2; 7 bases fit TRBD1. Germline lookup yields CDR1 LGHNA and CDR2 YNFKEQ. The CDR3 has 19 residues. Germline trimming cut 3 bases from V and 3 bases from J; bases unmatched to any gene: 18. CDR3 bases: TGTGCCAGCAGCCAGGAACCGGGACAGAGAATATCTCGAACAGATACGCAGTATTTT. This encodes CASSQEPGQRISRTDTQYF.

This chain uses TRBV7-2 with TRBJ1-6; D remains unclear. V lost 1 base and J 13 bases, leaving 11 bases between the germline ends. Looked up from germline, CDR1 is SGHTA and CDR2 is FQGNSA. The CDR3 spans 13 residues. The CDR3 sequence: CASSLDSPSPLHF. The CDR3, as DNA: TGTGCCAGCAGCTTAGACAGCCCTTCGCCCCTCCACTTT.

V and J are TRBV3-1 (or the pseudogene TRBV3-2) and TRBJ1-2; no clear D gene. Germline V gene sequence: CDR1 LGHDT, CDR2 YNNKEL (reference sequence). The CDR3 sequence is 16 residues long. Trimming shortened V by 2 bases and J by 0 bases, and 13 bases separated the two germline ends. In DNA, the CDR3 is TGTGCCAGCAGCCAATTTATCGGGGATCCTAACTATGGCTACACCTTC. It translates to CASSQFIGDPNYGYTF.

This chain uses TRBV28 with TRBJ1-1; weak D call: TRBD1 (5 bases). The CDR3 runs to 16 residues. With 2 bases removed from V and 0 bases from J, the gap between germline ends came to 13 bases. Germline V gene data show CDR1 as MDHEN and CDR2 as SYDVKM. The CDR3 sequence: CASSLRAGWMNTEAFF. The CDR3 DNA follows: TGTGCCAGCAGTTTAAGGGCAGGGTGGATGAACACTGAAGCTTTCTTT.

The chain joins TRBV18 to TRBJ2-4, with 8 bases fitting TRBD1. The V gene end was trimmed by 5 bases and the J gene end by 3 bases; junction bases not matched to a gene: 6. Germline V gives CDR1 KGHSH, CDR2 LQKENI. CDR3 length: 15 residues. The CDR3 is CASSAQGALKNIQYF. The CDR3 nucleotides are TGTGCCAGCTCAGCCCAGGGGGCCCTCAAAAACATTCAGTACTTC.

This clone was picked up one time. V and J are TRBV5-1 and TRBJ1-6, with D possibly matching TRBD1 (5 bases). V was shortened by 3 bases and J by 5 bases, with 18 bases between the two germline ends. CDR3 length equals 17 residues. Germline V gene data show CDR1 as SGHRS and CDR2 as YFSETQ. The CDR3 DNA reads as TGCGCCAGCAGCTCCGCGGGGGGTTATTACGATAATTCACCCCTCCACTTT. Protein: CASSSAGGYYDNSPLHF.

The chain recombines TRBV12-3 or TRBV12-4 with TRBJ2-5; weak D call: TRBD2 (6 bases). Trimming stripped 5 bases from V and 13 bases from J, with 14 bases between. The CDR3 spans 11 residues. In DNA form, the CDR3 reads TGTGCCAGCAGTCAGACTAGTGAGAGGTACTTC. Protein: CASSQTSERYF.